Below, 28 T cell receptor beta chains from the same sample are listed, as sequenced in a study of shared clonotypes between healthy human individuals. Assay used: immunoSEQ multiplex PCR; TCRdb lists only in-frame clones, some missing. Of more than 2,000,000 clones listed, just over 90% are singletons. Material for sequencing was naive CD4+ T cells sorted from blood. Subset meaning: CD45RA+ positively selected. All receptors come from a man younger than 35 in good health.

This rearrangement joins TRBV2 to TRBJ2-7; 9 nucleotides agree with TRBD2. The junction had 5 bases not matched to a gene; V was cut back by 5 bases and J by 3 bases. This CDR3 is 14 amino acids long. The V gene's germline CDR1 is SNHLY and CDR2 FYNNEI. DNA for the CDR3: TGTGCCAGCAGTTCTTCTAGCGGGGTCTACGAGCAGTACTTC. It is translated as CASSSSSGVYEQYF.

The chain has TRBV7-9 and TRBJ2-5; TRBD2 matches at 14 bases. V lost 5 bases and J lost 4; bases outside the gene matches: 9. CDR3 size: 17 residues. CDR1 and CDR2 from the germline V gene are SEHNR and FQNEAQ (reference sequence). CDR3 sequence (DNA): TGTGCCAGCAGCCGCGGGGGACTAGCGGGAGTTGGAGAGACCCAGTACTTC. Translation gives CASSRGGLAGVGETQYF.

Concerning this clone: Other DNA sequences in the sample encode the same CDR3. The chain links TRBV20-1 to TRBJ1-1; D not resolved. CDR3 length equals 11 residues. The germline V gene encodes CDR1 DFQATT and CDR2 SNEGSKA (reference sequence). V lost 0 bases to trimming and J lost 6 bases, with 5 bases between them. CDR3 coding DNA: TGCAGTGCTAGAGATGGGGCTGAAGCTTTCTTT. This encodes CSARDGAEAFF.

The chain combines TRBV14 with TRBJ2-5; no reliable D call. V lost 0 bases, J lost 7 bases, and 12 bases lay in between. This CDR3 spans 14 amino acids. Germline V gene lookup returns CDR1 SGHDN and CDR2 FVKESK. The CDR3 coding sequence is TGTGCCAGCAGCCAAGAGTGGAATCGGGCGACCCAGTACTTC. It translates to CASSQEWNRATQYF.

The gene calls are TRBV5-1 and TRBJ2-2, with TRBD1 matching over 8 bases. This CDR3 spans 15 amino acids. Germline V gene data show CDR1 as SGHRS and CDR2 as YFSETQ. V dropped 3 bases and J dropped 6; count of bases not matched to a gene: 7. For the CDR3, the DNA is TGCGCCAGCAGCTACCTCGGACAGGGTGCCGGGGAGCTGTTTTTT. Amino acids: CASSYLGQGAGELFF.

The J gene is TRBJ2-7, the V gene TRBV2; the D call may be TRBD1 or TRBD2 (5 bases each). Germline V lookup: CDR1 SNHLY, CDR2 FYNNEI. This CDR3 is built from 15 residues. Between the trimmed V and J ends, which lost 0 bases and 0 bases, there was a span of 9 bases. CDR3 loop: CASSEAGTVSYEQYF. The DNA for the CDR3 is TGTGCCAGCAGTGAAGCGGGGACGGTCTCCTACGAGCAGTACTTC.

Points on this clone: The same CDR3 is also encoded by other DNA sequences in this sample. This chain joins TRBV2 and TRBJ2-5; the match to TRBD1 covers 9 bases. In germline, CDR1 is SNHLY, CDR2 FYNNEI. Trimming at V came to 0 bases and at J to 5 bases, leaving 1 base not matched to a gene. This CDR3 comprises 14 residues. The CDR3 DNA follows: TGTGCCAGCAGTGAAGCGGGGACAGGGGAGACCCAGTACTTC. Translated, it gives CASSEAGTGETQYF.

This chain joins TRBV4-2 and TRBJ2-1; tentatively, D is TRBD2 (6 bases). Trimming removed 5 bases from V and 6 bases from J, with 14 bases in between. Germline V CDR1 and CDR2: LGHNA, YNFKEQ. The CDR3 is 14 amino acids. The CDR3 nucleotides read TGTGCCAGCAGCACAGGAGGGCAGCCCAATGAGCAGTTCTTC. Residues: CASSTGGQPNEQFF.

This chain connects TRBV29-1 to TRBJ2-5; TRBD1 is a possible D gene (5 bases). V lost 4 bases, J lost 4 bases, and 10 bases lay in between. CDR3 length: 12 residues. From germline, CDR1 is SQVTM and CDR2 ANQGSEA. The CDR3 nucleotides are TGCAGCGTTGGCAGGGCACGAGAGACCCAGTACTTC. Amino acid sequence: CSVGRARETQYF.

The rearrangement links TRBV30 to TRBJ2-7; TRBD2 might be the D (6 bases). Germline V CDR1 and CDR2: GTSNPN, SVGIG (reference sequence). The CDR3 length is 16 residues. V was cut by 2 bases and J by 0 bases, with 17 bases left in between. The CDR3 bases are TGTGCCTGGAGTCGGGGGAACTGGAGGAGCTCCTACGAGCAGTACTTC. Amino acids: CAWSRGNWRSSYEQYF.

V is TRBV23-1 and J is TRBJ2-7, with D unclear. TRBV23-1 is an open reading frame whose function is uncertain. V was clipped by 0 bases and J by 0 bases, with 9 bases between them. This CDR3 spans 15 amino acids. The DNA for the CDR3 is TGCGCCAGCAGTCAATCGGTCCGCCGCTCCTACGAGCAGTACTTC. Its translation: CASSQSVRRSYEQYF.

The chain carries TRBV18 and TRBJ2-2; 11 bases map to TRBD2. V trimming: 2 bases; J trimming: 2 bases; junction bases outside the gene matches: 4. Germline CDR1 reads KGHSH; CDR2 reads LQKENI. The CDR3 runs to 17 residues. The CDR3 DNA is TGTGCCAGCTCACCAACGACTAGCGGGGTTAACACCGGGGAGCTGTTTTTT. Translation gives CASSPTTSGVNTGELFF.

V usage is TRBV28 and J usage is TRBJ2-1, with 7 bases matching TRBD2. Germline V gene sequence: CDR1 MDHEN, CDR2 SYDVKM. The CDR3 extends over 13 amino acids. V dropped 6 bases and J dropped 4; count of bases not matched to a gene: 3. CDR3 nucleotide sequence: TGTGCCAGCAGGGGTAGCGGGTACAATGAGCAGTTCTTC. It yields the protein CASRGSGYNEQFF.

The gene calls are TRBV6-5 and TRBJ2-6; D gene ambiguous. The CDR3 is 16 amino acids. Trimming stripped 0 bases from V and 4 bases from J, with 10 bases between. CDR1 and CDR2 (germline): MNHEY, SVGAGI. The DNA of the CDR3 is TGTGCCAGCAGTTACTCGCTGAATACAGGGGCCAACGTCCTGACTTTC. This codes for CASSYSLNTGANVLTF.

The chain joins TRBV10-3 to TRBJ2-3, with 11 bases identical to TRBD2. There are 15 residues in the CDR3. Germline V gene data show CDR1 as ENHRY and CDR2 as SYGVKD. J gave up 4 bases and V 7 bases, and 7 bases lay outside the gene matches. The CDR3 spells CAIKPSGGTADTQYF. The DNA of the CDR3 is TGTGCCATCAAGCCTAGCGGGGGGACGGCAGATACGCAGTATTTT.

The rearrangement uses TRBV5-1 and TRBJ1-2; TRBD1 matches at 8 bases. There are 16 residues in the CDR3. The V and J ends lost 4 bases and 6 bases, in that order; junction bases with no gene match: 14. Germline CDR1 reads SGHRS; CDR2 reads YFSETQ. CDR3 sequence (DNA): TGCGCCAGCAGCCCGACCGGACAGGGAAAATTGGATGGCTACACCTTC. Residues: CASSPTGQGKLDGYTF.

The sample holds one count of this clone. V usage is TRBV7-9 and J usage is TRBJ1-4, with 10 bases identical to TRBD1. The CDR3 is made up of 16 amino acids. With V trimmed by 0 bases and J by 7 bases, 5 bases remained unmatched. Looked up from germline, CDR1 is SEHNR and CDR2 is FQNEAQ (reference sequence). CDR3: CASSLAGGQGSEKLFF. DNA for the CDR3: TGTGCCAGCAGCTTAGCGGGGGGACAGGGGAGTGAAAAACTGTTTTTT.

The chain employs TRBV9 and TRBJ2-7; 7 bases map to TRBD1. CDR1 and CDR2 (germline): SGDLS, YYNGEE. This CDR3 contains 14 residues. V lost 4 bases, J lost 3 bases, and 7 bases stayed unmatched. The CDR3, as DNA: TGTGCCAGCAGCCCGGGACAGTGGGTCTACGAGCAGTACTTC. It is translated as CASSPGQWVYEQYF.

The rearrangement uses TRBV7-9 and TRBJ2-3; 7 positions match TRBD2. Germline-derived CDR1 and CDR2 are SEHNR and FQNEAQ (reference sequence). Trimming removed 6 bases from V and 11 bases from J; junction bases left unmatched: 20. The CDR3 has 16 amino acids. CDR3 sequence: CASSIVGGGDTGLQYF. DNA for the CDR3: TGTGCCAGCAGTATAGTGGGCGGGGGAGATACGGGTTTGCAGTATTTT. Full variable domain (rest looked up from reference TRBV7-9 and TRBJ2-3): DTGVSQNPRHKITKRGQNVTFRCDPISEHNRLYWYRQTLGQGPEFLTYFQNEAQLEKSRLLSDRFSAERPKGSFSTLEIQRTEQGDSAMYLCASSIVGGGDTGLQYFGPGTRLTVL.

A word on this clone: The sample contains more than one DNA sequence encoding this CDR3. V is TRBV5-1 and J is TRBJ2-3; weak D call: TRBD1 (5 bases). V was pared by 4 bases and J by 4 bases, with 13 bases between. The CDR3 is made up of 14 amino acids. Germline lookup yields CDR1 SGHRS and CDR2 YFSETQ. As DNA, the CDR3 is TGCGCCAGCAGCCCAGGGCAGGGCCCAGATACGCAGTATTTT. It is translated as CASSPGQGPDTQYF.

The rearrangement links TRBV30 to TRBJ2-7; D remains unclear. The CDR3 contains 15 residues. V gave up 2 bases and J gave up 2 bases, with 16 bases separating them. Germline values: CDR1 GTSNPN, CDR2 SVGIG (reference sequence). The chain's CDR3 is CAWSPPRPLTYEQYF. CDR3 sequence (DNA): TGTGCCTGGAGTCCGCCGAGGCCCCTCACCTACGAGCAGTACTTC. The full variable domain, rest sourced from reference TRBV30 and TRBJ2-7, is SQTIHQWPATLVQPVGSPLSLECTVEGTSNPNLYWYRQAAGRGLQLLFYSVGIGQISSEVPQNLSASRPQDRQFILSSKKLLLSDSGFYLCAWSPPRPLTYEQYFGPGTRLTVT.

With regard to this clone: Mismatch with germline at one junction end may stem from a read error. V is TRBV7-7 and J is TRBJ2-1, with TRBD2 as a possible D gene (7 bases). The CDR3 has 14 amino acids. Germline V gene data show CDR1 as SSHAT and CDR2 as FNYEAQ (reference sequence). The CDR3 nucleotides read TGTGCTAGCAGCCAAACAGGAGGGGGGGACAAGCAGTTCTTC. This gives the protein CASSQTGGGDKQFF.

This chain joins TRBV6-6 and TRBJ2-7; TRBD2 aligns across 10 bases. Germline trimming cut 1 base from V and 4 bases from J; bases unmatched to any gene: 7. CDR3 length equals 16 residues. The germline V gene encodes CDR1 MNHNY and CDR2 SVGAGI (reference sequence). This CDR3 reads CASSYYSLAGVYEQYF. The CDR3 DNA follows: TGTGCCAGCAGTTACTACTCGCTAGCGGGAGTGTACGAGCAGTACTTC.

CDR3 amino acids: CASSLGRTSGGFETQYF. Written as DNA, the CDR3 is TGTGCCAGCAGTTTAGGGCGGACTAGCGGGGGGTTTGAGACCCAGTACTTC. The chain has TRBV28 and TRBJ2-5; 14 nucleotides line up with TRBD2. The CDR3 has 17 amino acids. V was clipped by 2 bases and J by 5 bases; unmatched bases: 7. The germline gives CDR1 MDHEN, CDR2 SYDVKM.

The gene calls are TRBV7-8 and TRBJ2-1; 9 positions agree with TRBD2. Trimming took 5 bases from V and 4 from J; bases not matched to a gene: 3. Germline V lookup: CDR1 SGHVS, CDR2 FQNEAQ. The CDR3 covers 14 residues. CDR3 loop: CASSRLADYNEQFF. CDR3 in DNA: TGTGCCAGCAGCCGACTAGCGGATTACAATGAGCAGTTCTTC.

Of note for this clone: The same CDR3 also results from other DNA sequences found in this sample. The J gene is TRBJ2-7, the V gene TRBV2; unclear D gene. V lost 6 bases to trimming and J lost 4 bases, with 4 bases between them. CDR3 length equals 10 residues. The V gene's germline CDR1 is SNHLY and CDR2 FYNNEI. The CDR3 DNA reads TGTGCCAGCAGCATATACGAGCAGTACTTC. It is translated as CASSIYEQYF. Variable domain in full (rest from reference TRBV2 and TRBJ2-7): EPEVTQTPSHQVTQMGQEVILRCVPISNHLYFYWYRQILGQKVEFLVSFYNNEISEKSEIFDDQFSVERPDGSNFTLKIRSTKLEDSAMYFCASSIYEQYFGPGTRLTVT.

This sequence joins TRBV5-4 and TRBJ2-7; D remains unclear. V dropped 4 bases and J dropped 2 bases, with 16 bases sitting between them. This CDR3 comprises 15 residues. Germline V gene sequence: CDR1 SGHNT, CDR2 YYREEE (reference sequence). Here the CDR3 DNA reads TGTGCCAGCAGCACAATTAGCACGGGTACCTACGAGCAGTACTTC. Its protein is CASSTISTGTYEQYF.

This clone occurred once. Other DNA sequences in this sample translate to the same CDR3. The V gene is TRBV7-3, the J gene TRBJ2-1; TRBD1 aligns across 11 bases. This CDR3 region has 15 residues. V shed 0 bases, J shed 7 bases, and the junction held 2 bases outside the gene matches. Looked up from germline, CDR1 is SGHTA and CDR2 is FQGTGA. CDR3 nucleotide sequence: TGTGCCAGCAGCTTAACCGGGACAGGGGGTAATGAGCAGTTCTTC. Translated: CASSLTGTGGNEQFF.